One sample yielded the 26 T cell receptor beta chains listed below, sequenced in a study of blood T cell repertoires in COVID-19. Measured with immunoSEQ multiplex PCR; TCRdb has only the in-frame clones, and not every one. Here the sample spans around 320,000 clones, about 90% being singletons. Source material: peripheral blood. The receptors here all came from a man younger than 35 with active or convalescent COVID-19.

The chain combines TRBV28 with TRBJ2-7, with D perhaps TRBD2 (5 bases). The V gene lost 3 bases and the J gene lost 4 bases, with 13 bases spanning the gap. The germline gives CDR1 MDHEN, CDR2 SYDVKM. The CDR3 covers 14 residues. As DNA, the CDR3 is TGTGCCAGCAGTTTTCGGGGTCTCGGTTACGAGCAGTACTTC. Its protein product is CASSFRGLGYEQYF.

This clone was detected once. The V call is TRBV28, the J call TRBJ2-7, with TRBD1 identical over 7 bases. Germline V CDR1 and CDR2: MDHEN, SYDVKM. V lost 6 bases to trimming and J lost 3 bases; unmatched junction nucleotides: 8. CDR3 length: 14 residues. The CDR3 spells CASRPLGQFYEQYF. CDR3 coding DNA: TGTGCCAGCAGACCTTTGGGACAGTTCTACGAGCAGTACTTC. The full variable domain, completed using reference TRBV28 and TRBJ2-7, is DVKVTQSSRYLVKRTGEKVFLECVQDMDHENMFWYRQDPGLGLRLIYFSYDVKMKEKGDIPEGYSVSREKKERFSLILESASTNQTSMYLCASRPLGQFYEQYFGPGTRLTVT.

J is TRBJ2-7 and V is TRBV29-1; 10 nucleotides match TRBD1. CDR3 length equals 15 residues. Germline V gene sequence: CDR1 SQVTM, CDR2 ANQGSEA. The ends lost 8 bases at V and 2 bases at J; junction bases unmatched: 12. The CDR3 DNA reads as TGCAGCATAAGAATGGACAGGGGGAGTGCCTACGAGCAGTACTTC. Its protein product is CSIRMDRGSAYEQYF.

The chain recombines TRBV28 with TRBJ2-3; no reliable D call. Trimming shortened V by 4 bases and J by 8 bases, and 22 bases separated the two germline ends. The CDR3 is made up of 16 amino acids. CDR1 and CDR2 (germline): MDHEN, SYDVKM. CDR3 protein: CASSYFGLRRIPTQYF. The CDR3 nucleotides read TGTGCCAGCAGTTATTTTGGGCTCCGTCGGATTCCTACGCAGTATTTT.

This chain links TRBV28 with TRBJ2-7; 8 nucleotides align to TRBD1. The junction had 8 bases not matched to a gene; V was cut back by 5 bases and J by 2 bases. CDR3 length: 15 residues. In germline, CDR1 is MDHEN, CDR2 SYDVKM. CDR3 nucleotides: TGTGCCAGCAGTCCCCCCGGGACAGGTACCTACGAGCAGTACTTC. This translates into CASSPPGTGTYEQYF.

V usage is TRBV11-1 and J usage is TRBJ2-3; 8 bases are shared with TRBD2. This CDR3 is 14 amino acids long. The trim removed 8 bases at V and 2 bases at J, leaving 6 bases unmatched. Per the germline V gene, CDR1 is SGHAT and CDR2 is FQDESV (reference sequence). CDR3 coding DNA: TGTGCCAGCTCGCGGGAGGAATACACAGATACGCAGTATTTT. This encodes CASSREEYTDTQYF.

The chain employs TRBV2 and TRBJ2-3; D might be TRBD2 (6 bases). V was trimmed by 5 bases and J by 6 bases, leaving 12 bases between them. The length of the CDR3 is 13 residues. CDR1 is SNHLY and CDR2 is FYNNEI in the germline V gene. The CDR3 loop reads CASSLGGPDTQYF. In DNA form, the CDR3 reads TGTGCCAGCAGTCTGGGGGGACCGGATACGCAGTATTTT.

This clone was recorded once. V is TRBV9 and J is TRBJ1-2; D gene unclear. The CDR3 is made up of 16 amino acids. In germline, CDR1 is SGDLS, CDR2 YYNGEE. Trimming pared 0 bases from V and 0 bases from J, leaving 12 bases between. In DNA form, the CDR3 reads TGTGCCAGCAGCGTAGGAGCCGGGATAGCTAACTATGGCTACACCTTC. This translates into CASSVGAGIANYGYTF. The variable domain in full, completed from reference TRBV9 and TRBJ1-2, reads DSGVTQTPKHLITATGQRVTLRCSPRSGDLSVYWYQQSLDQGLQFLIQYYNGEERAKGNILERFSAQQFPDLHSELNLSSLELGDSALYFCASSVGAGIANYGYTFGSGTRLTVV.

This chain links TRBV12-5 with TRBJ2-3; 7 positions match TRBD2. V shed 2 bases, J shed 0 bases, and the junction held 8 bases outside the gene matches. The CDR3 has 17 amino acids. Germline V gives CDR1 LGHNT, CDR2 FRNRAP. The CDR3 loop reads CASGLILAEYSTDTQYF. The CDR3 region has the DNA TGTGCTAGTGGTTTGATTCTAGCGGAGTATAGCACAGATACGCAGTATTTT.

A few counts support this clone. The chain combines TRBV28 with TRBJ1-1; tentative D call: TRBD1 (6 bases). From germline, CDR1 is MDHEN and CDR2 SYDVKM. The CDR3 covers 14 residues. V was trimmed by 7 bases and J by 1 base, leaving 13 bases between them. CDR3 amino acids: CASTPGGANTEAFF. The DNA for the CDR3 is TGTGCCAGCACTCCGGGGGGGGCGAACACTGAAGCTTTCTTT.

The CDR3 loop is CASSTRQGWSGNTIYF. CDR3 bases: TGTGCCAGCAGCACCCGACAGGGGTGGTCTGGAAACACCATATATTTT. V is TRBV9 and J is TRBJ1-3; 8 nucleotides agree with TRBD1. The ends lost 4 bases at V and 1 base at J; junction bases unmatched: 7. Germline CDR1 SGDLS, CDR2 YYNGEE. CDR3 length: 16 residues. The whole variable domain, filled in from reference TRBV9 and TRBJ1-3, reads DSGVTQTPKHLITATGQRVTLRCSPRSGDLSVYWYQQSLDQGLQFLIQYYNGEERAKGNILERFSAQQFPDLHSELNLSSLELGDSALYFCASSTRQGWSGNTIYFGEGSWLTVV.

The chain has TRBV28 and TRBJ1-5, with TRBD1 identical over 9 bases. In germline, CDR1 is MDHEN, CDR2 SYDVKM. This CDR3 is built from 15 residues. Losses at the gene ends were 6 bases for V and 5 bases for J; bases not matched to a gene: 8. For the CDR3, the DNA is TGTGCCAGCAGCCCGCCGGGACAGGGCTATCAGCCCCAGCATTTT. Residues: CASSPPGQGYQPQHF.

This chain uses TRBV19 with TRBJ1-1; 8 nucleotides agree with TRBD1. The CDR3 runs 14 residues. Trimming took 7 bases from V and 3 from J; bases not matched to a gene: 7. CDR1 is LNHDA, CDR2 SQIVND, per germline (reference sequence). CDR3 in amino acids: CASTPGTGYTEAFF. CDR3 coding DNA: TGTGCCAGTACCCCCGGGACAGGCTACACTGAAGCTTTCTTT.

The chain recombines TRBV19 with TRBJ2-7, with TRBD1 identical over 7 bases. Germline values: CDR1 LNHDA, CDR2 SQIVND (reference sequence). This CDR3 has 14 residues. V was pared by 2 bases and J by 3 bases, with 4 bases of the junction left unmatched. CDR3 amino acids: CASSISGTDYEQYF. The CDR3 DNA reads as TGTGCCAGTAGTATATCCGGGACAGACTACGAGCAGTACTTC.

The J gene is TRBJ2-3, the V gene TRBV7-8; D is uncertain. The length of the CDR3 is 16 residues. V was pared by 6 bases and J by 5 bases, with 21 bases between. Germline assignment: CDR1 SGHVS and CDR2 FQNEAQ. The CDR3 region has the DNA TGTGCCAGCAGACACACTACCTTTTTAGAAGTAGATACGCAGTATTTT. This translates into CASRHTTFLEVDTQYF. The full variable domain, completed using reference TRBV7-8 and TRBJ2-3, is GAGVSQSPRYKVAKRGQDVALRCDPISGHVSLFWYQQALGQGPEFLTYFQNEAQLDKSGLPSDRFFAERPEGSVSTLKIQRTQQEDSAVYLCASRHTTFLEVDTQYFGPGTRLTVL.

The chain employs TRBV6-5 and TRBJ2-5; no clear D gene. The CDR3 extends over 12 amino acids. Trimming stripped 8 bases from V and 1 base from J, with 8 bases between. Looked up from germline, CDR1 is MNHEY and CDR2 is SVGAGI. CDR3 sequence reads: CASSLLQETQYF. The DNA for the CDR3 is TGTGCCAGCTCCCTCCTCCAAGAGACCCAGTACTTC.

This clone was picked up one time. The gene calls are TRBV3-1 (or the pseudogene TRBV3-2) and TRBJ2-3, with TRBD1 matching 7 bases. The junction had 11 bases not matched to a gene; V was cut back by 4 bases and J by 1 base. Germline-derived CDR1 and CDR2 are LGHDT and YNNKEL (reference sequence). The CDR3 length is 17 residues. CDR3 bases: TGTGCCAGCAGCCGGGGTAAGGGGGCGCGTGGCACAGATACGCAGTATTTT. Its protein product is CASSRGKGARGTDTQYF.

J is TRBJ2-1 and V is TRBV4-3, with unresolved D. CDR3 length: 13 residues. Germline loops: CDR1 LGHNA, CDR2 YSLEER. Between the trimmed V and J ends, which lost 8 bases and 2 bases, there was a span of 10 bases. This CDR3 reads CASASQAYNEQFF. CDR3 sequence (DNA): TGCGCCAGCGCGAGCCAAGCCTACAATGAGCAGTTCTTC.

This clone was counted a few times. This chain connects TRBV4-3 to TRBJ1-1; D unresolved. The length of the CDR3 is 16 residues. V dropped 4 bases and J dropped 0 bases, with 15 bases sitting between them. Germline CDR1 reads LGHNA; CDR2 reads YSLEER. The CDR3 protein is CASSPSLALLNTEAFF. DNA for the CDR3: TGCGCCAGCAGCCCTTCTTTGGCTCTCCTGAACACTGAAGCTTTCTTT.

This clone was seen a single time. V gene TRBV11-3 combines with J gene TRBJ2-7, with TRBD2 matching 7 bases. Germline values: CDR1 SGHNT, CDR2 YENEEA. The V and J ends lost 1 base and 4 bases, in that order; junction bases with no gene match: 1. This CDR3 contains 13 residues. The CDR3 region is CASSLGTSYEQYF. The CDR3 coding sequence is TGTGCCAGCAGCTTAGGGACTAGTTACGAGCAGTACTTC.

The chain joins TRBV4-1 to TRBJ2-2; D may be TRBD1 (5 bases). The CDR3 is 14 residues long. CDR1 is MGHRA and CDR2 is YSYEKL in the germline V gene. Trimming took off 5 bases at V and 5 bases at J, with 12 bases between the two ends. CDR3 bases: TGCGCCAGCAGCTTCAGGGCGGATACCGGGGAGCTGTTTTTT. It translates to CASSFRADTGELFF.

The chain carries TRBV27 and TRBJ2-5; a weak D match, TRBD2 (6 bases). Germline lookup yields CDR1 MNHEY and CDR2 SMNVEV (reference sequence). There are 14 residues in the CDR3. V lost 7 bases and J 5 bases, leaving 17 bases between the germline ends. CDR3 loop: CASTPTSGGETQYF. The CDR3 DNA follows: TGTGCCAGCACCCCAACAAGTGGGGGGGAGACCCAGTACTTC.

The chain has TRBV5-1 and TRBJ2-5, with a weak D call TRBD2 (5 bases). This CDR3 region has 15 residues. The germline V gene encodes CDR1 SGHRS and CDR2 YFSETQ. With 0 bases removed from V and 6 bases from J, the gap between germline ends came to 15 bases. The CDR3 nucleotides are TGCGCCAGCAGCTTGGATGGAGGCAGAGGCCAGACCCAGTACTTC. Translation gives CASSLDGGRGQTQYF.

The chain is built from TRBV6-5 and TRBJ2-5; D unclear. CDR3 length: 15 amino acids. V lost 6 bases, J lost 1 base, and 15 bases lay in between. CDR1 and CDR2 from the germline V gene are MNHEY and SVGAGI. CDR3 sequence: CASSASRGFQETQYF. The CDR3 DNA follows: TGTGCCAGCAGCGCGTCACGTGGTTTCCAAGAGACCCAGTACTTC.

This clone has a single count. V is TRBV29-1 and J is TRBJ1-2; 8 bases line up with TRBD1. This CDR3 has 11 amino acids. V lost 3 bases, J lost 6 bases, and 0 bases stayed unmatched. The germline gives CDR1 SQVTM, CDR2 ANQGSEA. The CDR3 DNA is TGCAGCGTTGAGGACAGGGATGGCTACACCTTC. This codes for CSVEDRDGYTF.

The CDR3 DNA sequence: TGTGCCAGCAGATTTGGGGGGGAGCAGTTCTTC. Its protein is CASRFGGEQFF. The chain joins TRBV6-6 to TRBJ2-1; D might be TRBD2 (6 bases). The CDR3 is 11 residues long. V was trimmed by 6 bases and J by 10 bases, leaving 10 bases between them. The germline V gene encodes CDR1 MNHNY and CDR2 SVGAGI (reference sequence).